These 25 T cell receptor beta chains came from one sample sequenced in a study of blood T cell repertoires in COVID-19. Sequencing was performed with immunoSEQ multiplex PCR; in TCRdb, only in-frame clones are kept and a portion is missing. The sample consists of about 210,000 clones, roughly 90% of them appearing once. What was sequenced was PBMCs or T cells enriched from blood (not recorded which). Receptors were obtained from a woman in her 30s who had been exposed to COVID-19.

The J gene is TRBJ1-2, the V gene TRBV2, with 9 bases that match TRBD1. The CDR3 extends over 14 amino acids. Trimming took 5 bases from V and 3 from J; bases not matched to a gene: 4. Germline V gives CDR1 SNHLY, CDR2 FYNNEI. This CDR3 reads CASSPQGADYGYTF. The CDR3 DNA reads TGTGCCAGCAGTCCACAGGGGGCAGACTATGGCTACACCTTC.

The chain recombines TRBV6-6 with TRBJ1-6; tentatively, D is TRBD1 (5 bases). The V gene's germline CDR1 is MNHNY and CDR2 SVGAGI (reference sequence). The V and J ends lost 6 bases and 7 bases respectively, with 16 bases between them. This CDR3 spans 15 amino acids. The CDR3 protein is CASSSNRQKNSPLHF. The CDR3, as DNA: TGTGCCAGCAGCTCAAACCGACAGAAGAATTCACCCCTCCACTTT.

V and J are TRBV2 and TRBJ1-2; D may be TRBD1 (6 bases). The CDR3 has 17 residues. Trimming shortened V by 0 bases and J by 1 base, and 15 bases separated the two germline ends. Germline CDR1 is SNHLY and CDR2 is FYNNEI. For the CDR3, the DNA is TGTGCCAGCAGTGAAGCGCGGTCAGACAGGTTTAACTATGGCTACACCTTC. Translated: CASSEARSDRFNYGYTF. Complete variable domain (other parts from reference TRBV2 and TRBJ1-2): EPEVTQTPSHQVTQMGQEVILRCVPISNHLYFYWYRQILGQKVEFLVSFYNNEISEKSEIFDDQFSVERPDGSNFTLKIRSTKLEDSAMYFCASSEARSDRFNYGYTFGSGTRLTVV.

The chain is built from TRBV27 and TRBJ1-2; D remains unclear. The V end was cut by 5 bases, the J end by 5 bases, with 18 bases between. Germline V gene data show CDR1 as MNHEY and CDR2 as SMNVEV (reference sequence). The CDR3 consists of 15 residues. CDR3 coding DNA: TGTGCCAGCAGTCCCACCCCCGGGGTGGGTTATGGCTACACCTTC. The encoded protein is CASSPTPGVGYGYTF.

This clone has just one count. CDR3 residues: CASTKTGLCCSYNSPLHF. The CDR3 DNA sequence: TGCGCCAGCACCAAGACAGGCCTCTGCTGCTCCTATAATTCACCCCTCCACTTT. The V gene is TRBV10-1, the J gene TRBJ1-6; a weak D match, TRBD1 (6 bases). The V gene lost 7 bases and the J gene lost 0 bases, with 19 bases spanning the gap. The CDR3 runs to 18 residues. From germline, CDR1 is WNHNN and CDR2 SYGVQD (reference sequence).

The chain combines TRBV30 with TRBJ1-4; 8 positions agree with TRBD1. The germline gives CDR1 GTSNPN, CDR2 SVGIG (reference sequence). The length of the CDR3 is 15 residues. Trimming cost V 2 bases and J 7 bases; bases outside gene matches: 9. CDR3 DNA: TGTGCCTGGAGTTCCGCAGGGGGCCGGGGTGAAAAACTGTTTTTT. Protein sequence: CAWSSAGGRGEKLFF. The whole variable domain, remainder taken from reference TRBV30 and TRBJ1-4, is SQTIHQWPATLVQPVGSPLSLECTVEGTSNPNLYWYRQAAGRGLQLLFYSVGIGQISSEVPQNLSASRPQDRQFILSSKKLLLSDSGFYLCAWSSAGGRGEKLFFGSGTQLSVL.

The chain couples TRBV11-3 to TRBJ1-4; a possible D gene is TRBD1 (5 bases). V gave up 0 bases and J gave up 8 bases, with 16 bases separating them. Germline V gene data show CDR1 as SGHNT and CDR2 as YENEEA. CDR3 length: 16 residues. This CDR3 is CASSLDRAGFGEKLFF. The CDR3 bases are TGTGCCAGCAGCTTAGATCGGGCAGGGTTTGGAGAAAAACTGTTTTTT. The whole variable domain, filled in from reference TRBV11-3 and TRBJ1-4, reads EAGVVQSPRYKIIEKKQPVAFWCNPISGHNTLYWYLQNLGQGPELLIRYENEEAVDDSQLPKDRFSAERLKGVDSTLKIQPAELGDSAVYLCASSLDRAGFGEKLFFGSGTQLSVL.

The chain combines TRBV19 with TRBJ2-1, with 9 bases identical to TRBD2. The CDR3 length is 16 residues. Losses at the gene ends were 8 bases for V and 4 bases for J; bases not matched to a gene: 12. The germline CDR1 and CDR2 sequences are LNHDA and SQIVND (reference sequence). The CDR3 DNA reads as TGTGCCAGTGCGACCCGAGGCGGGGGGGCATACAATGAGCAGTTCTTC. Translating gives CASATRGGGAYNEQFF.

This chain joins TRBV11-2 and TRBJ2-4; 7 nucleotides match TRBD1. V dropped 5 bases and J dropped 1; count of bases not matched to a gene: 14. In germline, CDR1 is SGHAT, CDR2 FQNNGV. The CDR3 covers 18 residues. This CDR3 is CASSQRGTVLYAKNIQYF. The CDR3 nucleotides are TGTGCCAGCAGCCAAAGAGGGACAGTCCTTTATGCCAAAAACATTCAGTACTTC.

The chain combines TRBV19 with TRBJ1-2, with TRBD1 matching 7 bases. The CDR3 totals 12 residues. The J segment lost 8 bases and the V segment lost 9 bases, leaving 9 bases of the junction unmatched. CDR1 LNHDA and CDR2 SQIVND come from the germline V gene (reference sequence). The CDR3 sequence: CASGGTEGGYTF. CDR3 DNA sequence: TGTGCCAGCGGAGGGACAGAGGGCGGCTACACCTTC.

The chain employs TRBV5-5 and TRBJ2-1, with D maybe TRBD2 (6 bases). The ends were cut back, 4 bases at V and 6 bases at J, with 23 bases in the middle. In germline, CDR1 is SGHKS, CDR2 YYEKEE (reference sequence). The CDR3 is 17 residues long. The CDR3 is CASSGRYGTTGPNEQFF. The CDR3 DNA follows: TGTGCCAGCAGCGGGAGGTACGGGACCACCGGGCCCAATGAGCAGTTCTTC.

V gene TRBV30 combines with J gene TRBJ1-2; D gene ambiguous. The CDR3 is made up of 13 amino acids. V was clipped by 5 bases and J by 1 base, with 11 bases between them. Germline CDR1 reads GTSNPN; CDR2 reads SVGIG (reference sequence). The CDR3 protein is CAWSSSVNYGYTF. Written as DNA, the CDR3 is TGTGCCTGGTCTTCCAGTGTTAACTATGGCTACACCTTC.

The chain uses TRBV9 and TRBJ2-1, with 9 nucleotides matching TRBD2. There are 15 residues in the CDR3. CDR1 and CDR2 from the germline V gene are SGDLS and YYNGEE. With 0 bases clipped from V and 10 bases from J, the junction kept 8 bases outside the gene matches. CDR3 region: CASSVGSGGYREQFF. CDR3 bases: TGTGCCAGCAGCGTAGGTAGCGGGGGTTACCGGGAGCAGTTCTTC.

This sequence joins TRBV3-1 (or the pseudogene TRBV3-2) and TRBJ2-7; a weak D match, TRBD1 (5 bases). The germline V and J ends were trimmed by 1 base and 4 bases, with 8 bases remaining between them. This CDR3 region has 13 residues. The germline gives CDR1 LGHDT, CDR2 YNNKEL (reference sequence). The CDR3 DNA reads as TGTGCCAGCAGCCAAGCCAGGGCTTACGAGCAGTACTTC. Amino acid sequence: CASSQARAYEQYF.

The chain uses TRBV6-5 and TRBJ2-7; TRBD1 matches 9 bases. This CDR3 is built from 14 residues. Germline V gives CDR1 MNHEY, CDR2 SVGAGI. The V segment lost 5 bases and the J segment 6 bases; nucleotides outside the gene matches: 8. In DNA, the CDR3 is TGTGCCAGCAGTCCCGGGACAGGGAGCGGCGAGCAGTACTTC. Its translation is CASSPGTGSGEQYF.

This clone was found once. This chain uses TRBV19 with TRBJ2-7, with 7 positions matching TRBD2. The germline CDR1 and CDR2 sequences are LNHDA and SQIVND (reference sequence). The CDR3 extends over 12 amino acids. The ends lost 5 bases at V and 9 bases at J; junction bases unmatched: 7. The CDR3 here is CASSADTSAQYF. CDR3 in DNA: TGTGCCAGTAGTGCCGACACTAGCGCGCAGTACTTC.

Written as DNA, the CDR3 is TGTGCCAGCAGCACGGGACAGGGGACAGTCTATGGCTACACCTTC. Amino acids: CASSTGQGTVYGYTF. The V gene is TRBV6-5, the J gene TRBJ1-2; 10 bases map to TRBD1. With V trimmed by 6 bases and J by 4 bases, 8 bases remained unmatched. There are 15 residues in the CDR3. From germline, CDR1 is MNHEY and CDR2 SVGAGI.

This chain uses TRBV2 with TRBJ1-1; weak D call: TRBD1 (5 bases). V was trimmed by 7 bases and J by 6 bases, leaving 12 bases between them. From germline, CDR1 is SNHLY and CDR2 FYNNEI. The CDR3 has 12 residues. DNA for the CDR3: TGTGCCAGCAAGTCCGGGGGGGCTGAAGCTTTCTTT. The encoded protein is CASKSGGAEAFF.

The gene calls are TRBV27 and TRBJ2-1, with TRBD1 matching over 8 bases. The trim removed 5 bases at V and 8 bases at J, leaving 11 bases unmatched. CDR1 is MNHEY and CDR2 is SMNVEV in the germline V gene (reference sequence). The CDR3 is made up of 15 amino acids. The CDR3: CASSIQGGGSDEQFF. The CDR3 bases are TGTGCCAGCAGTATACAGGGGGGTGGTAGCGATGAGCAGTTCTTC.

The chain has TRBV5-4 and TRBJ2-7; TRBD1 matches 7 bases. Germline CDR1 SGHNT, CDR2 YYREEE (reference sequence). This CDR3 has 14 amino acids. The J segment lost 3 bases and the V segment lost 4 bases, leaving 7 bases of the junction unmatched. CDR3 nucleotide sequence: TGTGCCAGCAGCCTAGGACAGGAAAGCTACGAGCAGTACTTC. This sequence encodes CASSLGQESYEQYF.

The chain links TRBV27 to TRBJ2-3; 10 nucleotides line up with TRBD2. The CDR3 runs 14 residues. V shed 6 bases and J 0 bases; nucleotides not matched to a gene: 0. Per germline, CDR1 MNHEY and CDR2 SMNVEV (reference sequence). The CDR3 bases are TGTGCCAGCAGACTAGCGGGGAGCACAGATACGCAGTATTTT. It encodes CASRLAGSTDTQYF.

V is TRBV29-1 and J is TRBJ1-3; D uncertain. The germline V gene has CDR1 SQVTM and CDR2 ANQGSEA. This CDR3 spans 14 amino acids. Trimming left V 4 bases short and J 2 bases short, with 12 bases between. The CDR3 spells CSVVINFPGNTIYF. Written as DNA, the CDR3 is TGCAGCGTTGTGATAAACTTTCCTGGAAACACCATATATTTT.

CDR3 in DNA: TGCGCCAGCAGCACCGCTAGAATCGGAGAGACCCAGTACTTC. Translating gives CASSTARIGETQYF. The V and J genes are TRBV5-1 and TRBJ2-5; D not resolved. Trimming removed 4 bases from V and 4 bases from J, with 14 bases in between. Germline loops: CDR1 SGHRS, CDR2 YFSETQ. The CDR3 covers 14 residues.

V and J are TRBV4-2 and TRBJ1-2; D remains ambiguous. CDR1 is LGHNA and CDR2 is YNFKEQ in the germline V gene. V was shortened by 3 bases and J by 8 bases, with 10 bases between the two germline ends. This CDR3 has 12 amino acids. The CDR3 protein is CASSHREAGYTF. The CDR3 bases are TGTGCCAGCAGCCACCGAGAGGCCGGCTACACCTTC.

The rearrangement joins TRBV25-1 to TRBJ1-2, with unresolved D. CDR3 length equals 11 residues. V lost 6 bases and J lost 4, with 6 bases in between. Germline lookup yields CDR1 MGHDK and CDR2 SYGVNS. The CDR3 spells CASRDTYGYTF. The CDR3 coding sequence is TGTGCCAGCAGAGACACCTATGGCTACACCTTC.